This T cell receptor beta chain was captured in a study of blood T cell repertoires in COVID-19. As for the study in general: There were acute and convalescent COVID-19 samples, and they came from the United States, Italy and Spain. In each case, the material was cDNA or gDNA derived from T cells, B-cell-depleted T cells, or PBMCs.

V was clipped by 2 bases and J by 5 bases, with 16 bases between them. The CDR3 consists of 15 residues. Germline V CDR1 and CDR2: ENHRY, SYGVKD. Clones were read by immunoSEQ multiplex PCR, and TCRdb kept only the in-frame ones, dropping some. The data show some 70,000 clones, 88% seen once. V is TRBV10-3 and J is TRBJ2-7, with a tentative D call TRBD2 (6 bases). Sequencing input: peripheral blood. The clonotype originates from an older woman with acute or convalescent COVID-19. This CDR3 is CAISEPLAGGDEQYF. Here the CDR3 DNA reads TGTGCCATCAGTGAGCCTTTAGCAGGAGGGGACGAGCAGTACTTC.